This T cell receptor beta chain was sequenced during a study of regulatory T cells in long-lasting Graves disease. Study context: Over 5 years on antithyroid drugs plus positive TSH receptor antibodies marked Graves' disease as persistent. General study results and limits: Persistent disease preferred TRBV28, TRBJ1-2 and TRBJ2-5. Relative to new patients (roughly 950), persistent patients exhibited greater sharing of public clonotypes (around 3,000).

Building the TCR beta libraries relied on iRepertoire HTBI primers, and CDR3 regions underwent Arm-PCR. TCRdb itself ran the multiplex PCR reads through MiXCR, one entry per CDR3 protein. Found here are around 460,000 distinct CDR3 sequences, 22% of them singletons; the top ten hold around 14%. This clonotype was counted between two and nine times. The antigen is not known. The CDR3 consists of 15 residues. The V gene lost 1 base and the J gene lost 5 bases, with 18 bases spanning the gap. Germline V gene lookup returns CDR1 DFQATT and CDR2 SNEGSKA (reference sequence). Stated time point: persistent/refractory GD, antithyroid drugs over 5 years with positive TRAb. Scientists built the TCR library using RNA that was extracted from PBMCs.

The rearrangement joins TRBV20-1 to TRBJ2-7, with no clear D. The sequence was obtained from a female donor with Graves disease. The sample consisted of peripheral blood mononuclear cells (PBMCs), taken when the disease was refractory, from a patient treated with antithyroid drugs. The CDR3 region has the DNA TGCAGTGCTAGAGGCCCTGGGTTTCCCAGGAACGAGCAGTACTTC. Its protein is CSARGPGFPRNEQYF.